Sequencing of this T cell receptor beta chain was carried out in a study of identical twins. A remark on this clonotype: Its antigen remains unidentified.

Findings of the study overall: Researchers reported excess low generation probability among twin-shared out-of-frame alpha sequences.

TCRdb fed the 5' RACE reads into MiXCR, producing one record per CDR3 protein. This sample has 1.5 million or so distinct CDR3 sequences, with about 32% found just once. Sequenced input: cord blood. The sequence derives from a newborn girl in good health.

The CDR3 loop is CASSLLKDLRTTNEKLFF. The CDR3, as DNA: TGTGCCAGCAGTTTACTTAAAGACCTCAGGACAACTAATGAAAAACTGTTTTTT. The V and J genes are TRBV7-9 and TRBJ1-4; D call uncertain. Trimming took 6 bases from V and 0 from J, leaving 20 bases between them. The CDR3 totals 18 residues. Germline assignment: CDR1 SEHNR and CDR2 FQNEAQ (reference sequence).